A selection of T cell receptor beta chains follows, all from one sample in a study of T cell responses to AZD1222 COVID-19 vaccine. The protocol was immunoSEQ multiplex PCR, while the TCRdb copy is restricted to in-frame clones and leaves out a portion. The table includes about 160,000 clones, over 80% detected once. Material: peripheral blood, obtained on day 0 of AZD1222 vaccination. The receptors here all came from an adult in good health. CDR3s include the opening cysteine and the closing phenylalanine or tryptophan. The D gene is left open where the match is weak. Some rows have no size entry. The others give once, few or many, or a class for an expanded clone.

TRBV18	TRBJ1-3	TRBD1	NA	CASSSLEGQGAIYF	TGTGCCAGCTCATCATTAGAGGGACAGGGAGCCATATATTTT
TRBV20-1	TRBJ1-1	TRBD1	NA	CSASETGGYTEAFF	TGCAGTGCTAGTGAAACAGGGGGCTACACTGAAGCTTTCTTT
TRBV5-5	TRBJ1-4	NA	NA	CASSPGQSEKLFF	TGTGCCAGCAGCCCCGGACAGAGTGAAAAACTGTTTTTT
TRBV27	TRBJ1-1	NA	NA	CASSPRHSNTEAFF	TGTGCCAGCAGCCCGAGACACTCGAACACTGAAGCTTTCTTT
TRBV30	TRBJ2-7	TRBD1	NA	CAWRVQGASYEQYF	TGTGCCTGGAGAGTTCAGGGGGCCTCCTACGAGCAGTACTTC
TRBV29-1	TRBJ2-7	TRBD2	NA	CSVELAGGPDEQYF	TGCAGCGTTGAACTAGCGGGGGGGCCTGACGAGCAGTACTTC
TRBV19	TRBJ1-1	NA	NA	CASSIPGQQMNTEAFF	TGTGCCAGTAGTATCCCCGGTCAGCAAATGAACACTGAAGCTTTCTTT
TRBV3-1/TRBV3-2	TRBJ2-7	NA	NA	CASSRSRGGEQYF	TGTGCCAGCAGCCGATCAAGGGGGGGCGAGCAGTACTTC
TRBV27	TRBJ1-6	NA	NA	CASSLSARSPLHF	TGTGCCAGCAGTTTATCGGCCCGTTCACCCCTCCACTTT
TRBV19	TRBJ1-5	TRBD1	NA	CASSTDRGQPQHF	TGTGCCAGTAGTACCGACAGGGGGCAGCCCCAGCATTTT
TRBV5-4	TRBJ2-2	NA	NA	CASSLDRGGTGELFF	TGTGCCAGCAGCTTGGACAGGGGAGGCACCGGGGAGCTGTTTTTT
TRBV6-5	TRBJ1-2	NA	once	CASSLEASIGYGYTF	TGTGCCAGCAGTTTAGAGGCCTCGATAGGGTATGGCTACACCTTC
TRBV5-4	TRBJ2-1	NA	NA	CASEGIRNEQFF	TGTGCCAGCGAGGGGATCAGAAATGAGCAGTTCTTC
TRBV5-6	TRBJ2-2	NA	NA	CASSPDSNTGELFF	TGTGCCAGCAGCCCTGACAGTAACACCGGGGAGCTGTTTTTT
TRBV2	TRBJ2-2	NA	NA	CASGDGLSPGELFF	TGTGCCAGCGGGGATGGACTTTCCCCCGGGGAGCTGTTTTTT
TRBV9	TRBJ2-7	TRBD1	NA	CASSRGQGGSYEQYF	TGTGCCAGCAGCCGGGGACAGGGAGGGTCCTACGAGCAGTACTTC
TRBV9	TRBJ1-1	TRBD1	NA	CASSDDRGLTEAFF	TGTGCCAGCAGCGATGACAGGGGGCTCACTGAAGCTTTCTTT
TRBV19	TRBJ1-4	NA	NA	CASSIDAATTNEKLFF	TGTGCCAGTAGTATAGACGCAGCTACAACTAATGAAAAACTGTTTTTT
TRBV5-4	TRBJ2-7	NA	NA	CASSADTNYEQYF	TGTGCCAGCAGCGCCGACACTAACTACGAGCAGTACTTC
TRBV7-9	TRBJ1-2	NA	NA	CASRVSGEGGYTF	TGTGCCAGCAGGGTGTCAGGGGAGGGCGGCTACACCTTC
TRBV6-5	TRBJ2-2	NA	NA	CASRATGTGELFF	TGTGCCAGCAGGGCGACAGGCACCGGGGAGCTGTTTTTT
TRBV28	TRBJ1-2	NA	NA	CASSRDYGYTF	TGTGCCAGCAGTCGAGACTATGGCTACACCTTC
TRBV5-1	TRBJ2-3	TRBD1	NA	CASSFGRGSTDTQYF	TGCGCCAGCAGCTTCGGCAGGGGGTCCACAGATACGCAGTATTTT
TRBV14	TRBJ2-7	TRBD2	NA	CASSQTGGPSYEQYF	TGTGCCAGCAGCCAAACGGGGGGGCCATCCTACGAGCAGTACTTC
TRBV7-3	TRBJ2-7	TRBD2	few	CASSLLAGAPYEQYF	TGTGCCAGCAGCCTACTAGCGGGTGCCCCCTACGAGCAGTACTTC
TRBV5-1	TRBJ1-4	TRBD1	NA	CASSNTGGGEKLFF	TGCGCCAGCAGCAACACAGGGGGCGGTGAAAAACTGTTTTTT
TRBV25-1	TRBJ1-1	NA	NA	CASRRGDTEAFF	TGTGCCAGCAGAAGGGGGGACACTGAAGCTTTCTTT
TRBV7-9	TRBJ2-1	NA	NA	CASSTGSLTVSYNEQFF	TGTGCCAGCAGCACCGGATCGTTAACGGTCTCCTACAATGAGCAGTTCTTC
TRBV10-1	TRBJ2-2	NA	NA	CASSEKGWTGELFF	TGCGCCAGCAGTGAAAAGGGTTGGACCGGGGAGCTGTTTTTT
TRBV5-1	TRBJ1-2	TRBD1	once	CASSLESRGPGGYTF	TGCGCCAGCAGCTTGGAGTCCAGGGGGCCCGGTGGCTACACCTTC
TRBV11-2	TRBJ2-5	TRBD1	NA	CASSAPGGQYRYQETQYF	TGTGCCAGCAGCGCCCCAGGGGGCCAATATAGGTACCAAGAGACCCAGTACTTC
TRBV28	TRBJ2-2	TRBD1	NA	CAGQGLGELFF	TGTGCGGGACAGGGTCTCGGGGAGCTGTTTTTT
TRBV29-1	TRBJ2-7	TRBD2	NA	CSVGTSGAYEQYF	TGCAGCGTTGGGACTAGCGGGGCGTACGAGCAGTACTTC
TRBV21-1	TRBJ1-4	NA	NA	CASSKQGLGEKLFF	TGTGCCAGCAGCAAGCAGGGGCTTGGGGAAAAACTGTTTTTT
TRBV14	TRBJ1-4	NA	NA	CASSLGASRTNEKLFF	TGTGCCAGCAGCCTGGGGGCGTCCAGAACTAATGAAAAACTGTTTTTT
TRBV12-3/TRBV12-4	TRBJ2-4	NA	NA	CASSLSKNIQYF	TGTGCCAGCAGTTTAAGCAAAAACATTCAGTACTTC
TRBV18	TRBJ1-2	NA	NA	CASSPDQLQNYGYTF	TGTGCCAGCTCACCAGACCAATTACAAAACTATGGCTACACCTTC
TRBV18	TRBJ1-5	NA	NA	CASVISGTFNQPQHF	TGTGCCAGCGTTATATCGGGGACCTTCAATCAGCCCCAGCATTTT
TRBV10-1	TRBJ2-1	NA	few	CASSASTGKFNEQFF	TGCGCCAGCAGTGCCTCAACAGGGAAATTCAATGAGCAGTTCTTC
TRBV3-1/TRBV3-2	TRBJ2-1	TRBD2	once	CASSQAAVLAGGPYNEQFF	TGTGCCAGCAGCCAAGCCGCCGTTCTAGCGGGGGGACCCTACAATGAGCAGTTCTTC
TRBV2	TRBJ1-3	NA	once	CASTNRPGPGNTIYF	TGTGCCAGCACCAACCGCCCTGGCCCTGGAAACACCATATATTTT
TRBV6-5	TRBJ2-4	TRBD1	few	CASSRQGPSIQYF	TGTGCCAGCAGTCGACAGGGTCCGAGCATTCAGTACTTC
TRBV5-1	TRBJ1-1	TRBD1	NA	CASSLAGQGRVRTEAFF	TGCGCCAGCAGCTTGGCCGGACAGGGGAGGGTGAGAACTGAAGCTTTCTTT
TRBV29-1	TRBJ1-2	NA	NA	CSVERTGYGYTF	TGCAGCGTTGAGAGGACTGGCTATGGCTACACCTTC
TRBV4-3	TRBJ1-5	NA	once	CASSQNLGGGEVMNF	TGCGCCAGCAGCCAAAACCTAGGAGGAGGGGAGGTCATGAATTTT
TRBV28	TRBJ1-2	NA	NA	CASSLGSEYYGYTF	TGTGCCAGCAGTCTTGGGAGCGAGTACTATGGCTACACCTTC